This T cell receptor (beta chain) was documented in a study of T cell responses to AZD1222 COVID-19 vaccine. Study-level points and caveats: Repertoires in all cases were sampled only once the peak T cell response had passed.

With regard to this clone: Its antigen is as yet unknown.

V dropped 2 bases and J dropped 5; count of bases not matched to a gene: 7. This CDR3 comprises 16 residues. Germline lookup yields CDR1 MGHRA and CDR2 YSYEKL. Profiling relied on immunoSEQ multiplex PCR, and the TCRdb table lists in-frame clones only, not all of them. Of about 100,000 clones listed, 85% to 90% were seen once; the top ten hold about a sixth. V gene TRBV4-1 combines with J gene TRBJ1-4; 8 bases match TRBD1. The material sequenced was peripheral blood, taken on day 0 of AZD1222 vaccination. This clonotype was sampled from an adult in good health. CDR3 bases: TGCGCCAGCAGCCAACCCGGGGACAGGCGAAATGAAAAACTGTTTTTT. Translation gives CASSQPGDRRNEKLFF.